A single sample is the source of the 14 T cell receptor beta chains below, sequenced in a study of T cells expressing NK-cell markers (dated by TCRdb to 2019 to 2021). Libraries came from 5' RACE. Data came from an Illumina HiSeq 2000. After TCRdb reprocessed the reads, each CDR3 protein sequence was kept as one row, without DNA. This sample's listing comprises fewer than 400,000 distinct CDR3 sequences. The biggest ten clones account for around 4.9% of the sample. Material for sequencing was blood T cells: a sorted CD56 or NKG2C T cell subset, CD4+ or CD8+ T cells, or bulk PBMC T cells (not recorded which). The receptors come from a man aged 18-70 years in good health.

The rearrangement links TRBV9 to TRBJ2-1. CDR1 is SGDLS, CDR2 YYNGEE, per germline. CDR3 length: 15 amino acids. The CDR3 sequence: CASSPAVISYNEQFF. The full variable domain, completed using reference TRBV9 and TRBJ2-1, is DSGVTQTPKHLITATGQRVTLRCSPRSGDLSVYWYQQSLDQGLQFLIQYYNGEERAKGNILERFSAQQFPDLHSELNLSSLELGDSALYFCASSPAVISYNEQFFGPGTRLTVL.

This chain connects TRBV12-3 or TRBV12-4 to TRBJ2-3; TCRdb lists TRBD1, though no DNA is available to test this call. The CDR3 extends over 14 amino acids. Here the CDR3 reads CASSWDRGQDTQYF.

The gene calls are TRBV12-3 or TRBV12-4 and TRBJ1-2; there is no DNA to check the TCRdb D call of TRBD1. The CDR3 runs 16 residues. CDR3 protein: CASREKGPLANYGYTF.

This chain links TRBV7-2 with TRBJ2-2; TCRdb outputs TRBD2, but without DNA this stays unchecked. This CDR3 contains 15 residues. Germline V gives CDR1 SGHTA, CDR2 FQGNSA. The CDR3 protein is CASLRAGAATGELFF.

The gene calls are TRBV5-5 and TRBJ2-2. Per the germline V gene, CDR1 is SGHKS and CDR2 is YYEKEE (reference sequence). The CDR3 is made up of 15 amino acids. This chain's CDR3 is CASSLWGLNTGELFF. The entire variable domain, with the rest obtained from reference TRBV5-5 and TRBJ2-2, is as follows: DAGVTQSPTHLIKTRGQQVTLRCSPISGHKSVSWYQQVLGQGPQFIFQYYEKEERGRGNFPDRFSARQFPNYSSELNVNALLLGDSALYLCASSLWGLNTGELFFGEGSRLTVL.

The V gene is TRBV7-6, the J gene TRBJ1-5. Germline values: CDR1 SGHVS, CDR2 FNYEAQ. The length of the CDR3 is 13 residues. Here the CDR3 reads CASGLYCNQPQHF.

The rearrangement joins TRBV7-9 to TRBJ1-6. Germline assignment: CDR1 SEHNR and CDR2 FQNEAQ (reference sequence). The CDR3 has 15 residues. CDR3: CASSLGDTSNSPLHF.

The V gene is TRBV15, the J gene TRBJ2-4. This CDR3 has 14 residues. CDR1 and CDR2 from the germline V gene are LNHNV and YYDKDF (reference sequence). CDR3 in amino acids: CATSSRGESNIQYF.

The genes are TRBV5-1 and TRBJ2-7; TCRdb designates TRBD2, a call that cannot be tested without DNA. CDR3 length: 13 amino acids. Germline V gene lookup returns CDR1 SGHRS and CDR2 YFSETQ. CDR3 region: CASHEGPSYEQYF. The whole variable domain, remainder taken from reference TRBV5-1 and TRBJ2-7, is KAGVTQTPRYLIKTRGQQVTLSCSPISGHRSVSWYQQTPGQGLQFLFEYFSETQRNKGNFPGRFSGRQFSNSRSEMNVSTLELGDSALYLCASHEGPSYEQYFGPGTRLTVT.

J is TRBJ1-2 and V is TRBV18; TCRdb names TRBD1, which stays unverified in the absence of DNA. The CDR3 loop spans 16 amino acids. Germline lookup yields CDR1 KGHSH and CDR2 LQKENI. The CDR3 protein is CASSPTWTGGGDGYTF.

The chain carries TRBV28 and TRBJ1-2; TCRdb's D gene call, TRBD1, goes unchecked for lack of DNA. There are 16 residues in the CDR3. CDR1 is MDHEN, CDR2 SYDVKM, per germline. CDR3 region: CASSSPRDRANYGYTF.

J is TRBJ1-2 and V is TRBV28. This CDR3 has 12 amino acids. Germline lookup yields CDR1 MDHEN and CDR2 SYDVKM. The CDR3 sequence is CASSPVVGGYTF.

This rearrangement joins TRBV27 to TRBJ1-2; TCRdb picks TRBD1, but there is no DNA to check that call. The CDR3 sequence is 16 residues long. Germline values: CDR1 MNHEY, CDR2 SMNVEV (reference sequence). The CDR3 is CASSRDTRSFNYGYTF.

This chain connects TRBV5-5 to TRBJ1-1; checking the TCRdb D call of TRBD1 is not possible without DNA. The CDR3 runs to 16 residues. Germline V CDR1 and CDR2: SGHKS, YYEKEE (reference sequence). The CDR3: CASSRYAGTGGTEAFF.